The present entry profiles one T cell receptor beta chain with its context. Antigen specificity is unknown. The record originates from a study of T cell responses to AZD1222 COVID-19 vaccine. The CDR3 runs 17 residues. V shed 3 bases and J shed 5 bases, with 23 bases lying between them. Germline CDR1 and CDR2: MNHNS and SASEGT. Study outcomes and limitations: Spike as a whole was targeted by vaccine-associated CD4 TCRs, dominant at 160-218 and 743-854. Repertoires were obtained solely post-peak T cell response. Donors in the cohort were predominantly white British and more often female, and clonal diversity was possibly underestimated. Of spike-specific TCRs, nearly half reportedly target regions left unmutated in variants.

The table came from immunoSEQ multiplex PCR; TCRdb's copy has only in-frame clones and leaves some out. The profile shows 150,000 or so clones, 85% to 95% of them singletons. This clonotype was sampled from an adult in good health. This specimen was peripheral blood, taken on day 0 of AZD1222 vaccination. This chain joins TRBV6-1 and TRBJ2-7, with TRBD1 as a possible D gene (6 bases). In DNA form, the CDR3 reads TGTGCCAGCAGTGATTCGCCGAACAGGGACCCTTTTAACGAGCAGTACTTC. Protein: CASSDSPNRDPFNEQYF.